This T cell receptor (beta chain) was obtained from a study of T cells expressing NK-cell markers. Study-level background: Sequencing of TCR beta repertoires drew on sorted CD3+CD56+NKG2C+, CD3+CD56+NKG2C- and CD3+CD56-NKG2C+ T cells. Seven of the eight sequenced donors were classified as HCMV-seropositive, and one was classified as seronegative.

TCRdb reprocessed the 5' RACE reads, with one entry per CDR3 protein and no DNA. The sample table includes about 390,000 distinct CDR3 sequences. Germline lookup yields CDR1 SGHTA and CDR2 FQGNSA. This CDR3 is 14 amino acids long. The sequenced sample was blood T cells: a sorted CD56 or NKG2C T cell subset, CD4+ or CD8+ T cells, or bulk PBMC T cells (not recorded which). This chain uses TRBV7-2 with TRBJ1-5; TCRdb's D call of TRBD1 is untestable without DNA. The source of this sequence is a woman aged 50 to 60 in good health. The CDR3 loop is CASSQQRGNQPQHF.